This TCR beta chain came from a study of CD8+ T cells in alopecia areata. General study results and limits: More clonal than normal scalp was lesional scalp, particularly alopecia totalis/universalis.

This clone was seen only a few times. Its specificity is unknown. Per germline, CDR1 MNHEY and CDR2 SVGAGI. The CDR3 spans 15 residues. V gave up 0 bases and J gave up 4 bases, with 12 bases separating them. Following RNA extraction, reverse transcription yielded cDNA that acted as the sequencing template. The repertoire was sequenced with immunoSEQ multiplex PCR; TCRdb's copy has only in-frame clones and lacks some. Among some 150,000 clones, about 53% were seen once, and the ten largest hold just under 20%. Specimens obtained from alopecia areata patients comprised lesional scalp punch biopsies and peripheral blood. From PBMCs, CD4+ and CD8+ T cells were sorted.

This clonotype was obtained from a human donor with alopecia areata. Sample: CD8+ T cells sorted from blood, taken at week 0. V and J are TRBV6-5 and TRBJ1-1, with D possibly matching TRBD1 (5 bases). This chain's CDR3 is CASSYSIWGGTEAFF. CDR3 coding DNA: TGTGCCAGCAGTTACTCGATCTGGGGGGGCACTGAAGCTTTCTTT.